This T cell receptor beta chain was sequenced during a study of siplizumab effects on memory and regulatory T cells. V was cut by 4 bases and J by 4 bases, with 7 bases left in between. The CDR3 is 12 amino acids. CDR1 is SNHLY, CDR2 FYNNEI, per germline. Study-level results: Naive T cells, seemingly more diverse than memory cells, seemed major alloresponse contributors.

Profiled with immunoSEQ multiplex PCR; TCRdb holds only in-frame clones, not every one. Here the sample spans 110,000 or so clones, just over 90% being singletons. The count of this clone is one. Its antigen remains unidentified. This rearrangement joins TRBV2 to TRBJ1-1; D gene unclear. This TCR derives from a human donor in good health. What was sequenced was CD4+ T cells sorted from blood. The CDR3 sequence is CASSAQLTEAFF. CDR3 bases: TGTGCCAGCAGTGCCCAGCTCACTGAAGCTTTCTTT.